The 8 T cell receptor beta chains below all came from one sample that was sequenced in a study of T-cell reconstitution after alpha-beta-depleted transplantation in children. Construction of the TCRbeta library involved unique molecular identifiers. TCRdb re-derived calls from the PCR reads in MiXCR, one entry per CDR3 protein. Of some 520,000 distinct CDR3 sequences in the sample, approximately 29% were seen once. Sequencing was performed on PBMCs from the stem cell graft donor, taken from the stem cell graft. These receptors came from a human donor who donated a stem cell graft to a child with aplastic anemia.

The chain is built from TRBV20-1 and TRBJ2-7, with a weak D call TRBD2 (5 bases). CDR1 and CDR2 (germline): DFQATT, SNEGSKA (reference sequence). The length of the CDR3 is 14 residues. Deletions cut 0 bases from V and 0 bases from J, with 9 bases between. The CDR3 is CSARDLSGSYEQYV. CDR3 nucleotides: TGCAGTGCTAGAGATTTGAGCGGCTCCTACGAGCAGTACGTC.

The rearrangement joins TRBV29-1 to TRBJ2-5, with 14 bases that match TRBD2. After removal of 4 bases from V and 4 bases from J, the junction contained 11 bases not matched to a gene. Germline CDR1 and CDR2: SQVTM and ANQGSEA. The CDR3 consists of 17 residues. The CDR3 spells CSVVGGLAGDLRETQYF. The CDR3 DNA sequence: TGCAGCGTTGTAGGGGGACTAGCGGGAGATCTCCGAGAGACCCAGTACTTC.

A few counts support this clonotype. This chain joins TRBV10-3 and TRBJ2-3, with D maybe TRBD1 (6 bases). Germline V gene data show CDR1 as ENHRY and CDR2 as SYGVKD. V was trimmed by 2 bases and J by 4 bases, leaving 22 bases between them. The CDR3 totals 18 residues. CDR3 region: CAISERIFRDTAPDTQYF. The CDR3 DNA follows: TGTGCCATCAGTGAGCGGATCTTCCGGGACACTGCCCCAGATACGCAGTATTTT.

The chain is built from TRBV30 and TRBJ2-1, with D tentatively TRBD2 (6 bases). CDR1 is GTSNPN and CDR2 is SVGIG in the germline V gene (reference sequence). V was clipped by 2 bases and J by 2 bases, with 10 bases between them. CDR3 length: 14 residues. In nucleotides, the CDR3 is TGTGCCTGGAGTAACGGGAGAACCTACAATGAGCAGTTCTTC. Translating gives CAWSNGRTYNEQFF.

This sequence joins TRBV5-1 and TRBJ2-3; perhaps D is TRBD1 or TRBD2 (5 bases each). Germline CDR1 SGHRS, CDR2 YFSETQ. The CDR3 spans 14 residues. Trimming stripped 5 bases from V and 1 base from J, with 11 bases between. CDR3 nucleotide sequence: TGCGCCAGCAGGTCCCGGGGCGGCACAGATACGCAGTATTTT. Amino acids: CASRSRGGTDTQYF.

This chain links TRBV7-2 with TRBJ2-3; D gene unclear. Germline V gives CDR1 SGHTA, CDR2 FQGNSA. V dropped 4 bases and J dropped 4 bases, with 6 bases sitting between them. The CDR3 consists of 12 residues. The CDR3 DNA sequence: TGTGCCAGCAGCTGGCAAGCAGATACGCAGTATTTT. Translation: CASSWQADTQYF.

The J gene is TRBJ2-7, the V gene TRBV15; the D is unclear. Germline assignment: CDR1 LNHNV and CDR2 YYDKDF (reference sequence). The V gene lost 0 bases and the J gene lost 5 bases, with 11 bases spanning the gap. The CDR3 extends over 14 amino acids. The CDR3 loop is CATSRDGMGNEQYV. The CDR3, as DNA: TGTGCCACCAGCAGAGATGGGATGGGAAACGAGCAGTACGTC.

This clonotype was seen ten or more times. The V call is TRBV4-3, the J call TRBJ1-1; D gene ambiguous. The CDR3 is 15 residues long. V was clipped by 0 bases and J by 0 bases, with 8 bases between them. Germline lookup yields CDR1 LGHNA and CDR2 YSLEER. CDR3 DNA sequence: TGCGCCAGCAGCCAAGATGCCAGCATGAACACTGAAGCTTTCTTT. Protein: CASSQDASMNTEAFF.